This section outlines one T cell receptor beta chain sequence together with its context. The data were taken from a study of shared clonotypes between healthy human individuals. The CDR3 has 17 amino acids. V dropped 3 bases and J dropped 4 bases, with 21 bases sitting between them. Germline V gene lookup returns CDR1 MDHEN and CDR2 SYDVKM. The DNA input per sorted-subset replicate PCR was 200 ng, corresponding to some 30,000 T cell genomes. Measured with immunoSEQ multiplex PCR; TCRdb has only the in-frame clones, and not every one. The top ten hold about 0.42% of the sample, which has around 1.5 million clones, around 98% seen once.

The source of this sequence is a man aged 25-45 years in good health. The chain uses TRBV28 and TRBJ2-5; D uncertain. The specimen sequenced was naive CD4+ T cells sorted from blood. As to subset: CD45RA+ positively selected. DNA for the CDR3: TGTGCCAGCAGTTTGACCGTAGGTGGACCCACAAGAGAGACCCAGTACTTC. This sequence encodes CASSLTVGGPTRETQYF.